There are a few counts of the clone carrying this T cell receptor beta chain. Germline V lookup: CDR1 SGHTA, CDR2 FQGNSA. This CDR3 has 14 amino acids. V dropped 2 bases and J dropped 4 bases, with 9 bases sitting between them. The sample is drawn from a study of blood T cell repertoires in COVID-19. Only in-frame clones appear in the TCRdb table, and some are missing; sequencing was by immunoSEQ multiplex PCR. The table lists hundreds of thousands of clones, 84% of them singletons, with approximately 18% in the top ten. The receptor's source is a woman of 80 years or more with active or convalescent COVID-19. Sequencing was performed on peripheral blood. The chain recombines TRBV7-2 with TRBJ1-5; maybe TRBD1 (5 bases). The CDR3 bases are TGTGCCAGCAGCTTACGGGGGGGAAATCAGCCCCAGCATTTT. As protein: CASSLRGGNQPQHF. The full variable domain, rest sourced from reference TRBV7-2 and TRBJ1-5, is GAGVSQSPSNKVTEKGKDVELRCDPISGHTALYWYRQSLGQGLEFLIYFQGNSAPDKSGLPSDRFSAERTGGSVSTLTIQRTQQEDSAVYLCASSLRGGNQPQHFGDGTRLSIL.